Here is one TCR beta chain with its context. Germline V lookup: CDR1 LNHDA, CDR2 SQIVND (reference sequence). This CDR3 spans 15 amino acids. V gave up 10 bases and J gave up 5 bases, with 22 bases separating them. This entry belongs to a study of shared clonotypes between healthy human individuals. The study ran the assay at deep level. The method was immunoSEQ multiplex PCR; TCRdb's version includes in-frame clones alone and lacks a portion of them. Of hundreds of thousands of clones in the sample, around 97% were seen once. The clonotype comes from a woman aged 25 to 39 in good health. The sample taken for sequencing was naive CD4+ T cells sorted from blood. Subset given: CD45RA+ positively selected. The chain combines TRBV19 with TRBJ2-3; D call uncertain. The CDR3 bases are TGTGCCACCAACCCTTCGGCGACCCTGGGAGATACGCAGTATTTT. Its protein is CATNPSATLGDTQYF.